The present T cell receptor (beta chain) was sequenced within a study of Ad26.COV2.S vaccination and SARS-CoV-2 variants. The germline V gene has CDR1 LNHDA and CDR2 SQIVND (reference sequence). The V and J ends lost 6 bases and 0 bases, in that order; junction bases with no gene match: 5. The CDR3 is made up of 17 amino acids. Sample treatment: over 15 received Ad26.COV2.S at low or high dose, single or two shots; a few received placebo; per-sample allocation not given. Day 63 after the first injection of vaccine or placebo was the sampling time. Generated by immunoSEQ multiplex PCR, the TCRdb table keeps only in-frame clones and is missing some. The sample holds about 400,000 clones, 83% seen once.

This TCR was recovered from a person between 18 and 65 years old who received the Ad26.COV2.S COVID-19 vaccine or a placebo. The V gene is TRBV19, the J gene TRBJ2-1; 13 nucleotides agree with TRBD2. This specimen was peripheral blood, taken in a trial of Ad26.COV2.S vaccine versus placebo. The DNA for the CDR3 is TGTGCCAGTAGCCCTACTAGCGGGAGGGACTCCTACAATGAGCAGTTCTTC. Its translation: CASSPTSGRDSYNEQFF.